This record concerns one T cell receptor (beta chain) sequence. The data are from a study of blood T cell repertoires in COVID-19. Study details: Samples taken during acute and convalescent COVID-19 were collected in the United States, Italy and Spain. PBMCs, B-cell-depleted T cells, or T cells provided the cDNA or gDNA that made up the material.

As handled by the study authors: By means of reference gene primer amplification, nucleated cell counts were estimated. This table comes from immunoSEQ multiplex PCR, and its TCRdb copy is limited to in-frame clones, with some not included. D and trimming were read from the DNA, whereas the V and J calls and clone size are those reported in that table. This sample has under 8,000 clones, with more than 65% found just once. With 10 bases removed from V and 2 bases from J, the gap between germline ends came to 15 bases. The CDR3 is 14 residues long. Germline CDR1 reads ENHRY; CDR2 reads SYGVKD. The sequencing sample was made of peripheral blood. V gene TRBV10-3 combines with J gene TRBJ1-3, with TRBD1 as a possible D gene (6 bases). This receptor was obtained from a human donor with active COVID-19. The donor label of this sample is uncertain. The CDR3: CATGGESTGNTIYF. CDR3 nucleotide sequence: TGTGCCACGGGGGGCGAGTCGACTGGAAACACCATATATTTT.